A single sample is the source of the 22 T cell receptor beta chains below, sequenced in a study of blood T cell repertoires in COVID-19. The method was immunoSEQ multiplex PCR; TCRdb's version includes in-frame clones alone and lacks a portion of them. There are about 160,000 clones in the sample; approximately 80% occur only once, and roughly 7.5% lies in the top ten. Sequencing used peripheral blood. Every receptor here comes from a man aged 60 to 75 with acute or convalescent COVID-19.

V and J are TRBV12-3 or TRBV12-4 and TRBJ2-7; possibly TRBD2 for D (6 bases). Between the trimmed V and J ends, which lost 2 bases and 5 bases, there was a span of 10 bases. The CDR3 length is 13 residues. The CDR3 DNA is TGTGCCAGCAGTTTACTAGCGAGCCACGAGCAGTACTTC. The encoded protein is CASSLLASHEQYF.

The chain couples TRBV2 to TRBJ2-5; 8 nucleotides agree with TRBD2. Germline V gene sequence: CDR1 SNHLY, CDR2 FYNNEI. This CDR3 spans 16 amino acids. Trimming took 4 bases from V and 5 from J; bases not matched to a gene: 12. CDR3 in amino acids: CASSGTMRGGQETQYF. The CDR3 DNA reads as TGTGCCAGCAGTGGAACAATGCGCGGGGGGCAGGAGACCCAGTACTTC.

The rearrangement links TRBV7-9 to TRBJ1-1; 9 bases agree with TRBD1. Per the germline V gene, CDR1 is SEHNR and CDR2 is FQNEAQ (reference sequence). This CDR3 spans 15 amino acids. V lost 5 bases to trimming and J lost 7 bases; unmatched junction nucleotides: 11. CDR3 in DNA: TGTGCCAGCAGCCTAAGACAGGGGGGTAATAGTGAAGCTTTCTTT. Protein sequence: CASSLRQGGNSEAFF.

J is TRBJ1-5 and V is TRBV7-3; unclear D gene. Per the germline V gene, CDR1 is SGHTA and CDR2 is FQGTGA. The V end was cut by 1 base, the J end by 11 bases, with 6 bases between. The CDR3 has 11 amino acids. CDR3 nucleotides: TGTGCCAGCAGCTTAATTGAGGCCCAGCATTTT. Translation: CASSLIEAQHF. Complete variable domain (other parts from reference TRBV7-3 and TRBJ1-5): GAGVSQTPSNKVTEKGKYVELRCDPISGHTALYWYRQSLGQGPEFLIYFQGTGAADDSGLPNDRFFAVRPEGSVSTLKIQRTERGDSAVYLCASSLIEAQHFGDGTRLSIL.

The chain combines TRBV20-1 with TRBJ2-7, with D maybe TRBD1 (5 bases). V was shortened by 5 bases and J by 3 bases, with 8 bases between the two germline ends. Germline CDR1 is DFQATT and CDR2 is SNEGSKA (reference sequence). CDR3 length equals 11 residues. This CDR3 reads CSALQGYEQYF. CDR3 DNA: TGCAGTGCTCTTCAGGGCTACGAGCAGTACTTC.

The table lists this clone with a few counts. This chain uses TRBV19 with TRBJ2-3, with a tentative D call TRBD2 (5 bases). This CDR3 contains 15 residues. V was pared by 7 bases and J by 0 bases, with 14 bases between. Looked up from germline, CDR1 is LNHDA and CDR2 is SQIVND (reference sequence). The CDR3: CASNPGLSSTDTQYF. The CDR3 DNA follows: TGTGCCAGTAATCCGGGATTATCTAGCACAGATACGCAGTATTTT.

CDR3 in DNA: TGTGCCAGCAGTCCGGGGACTAGCTCTGGAAACACCATATATTTT. This codes for CASSPGTSSGNTIYF. The chain joins TRBV27 to TRBJ1-3; perhaps TRBD1 as D (5 bases). CDR1 and CDR2 (germline): MNHEY, SMNVEV (reference sequence). The germline V and J ends were trimmed by 5 bases and 0 bases, with 11 bases remaining between them. The CDR3 length is 15 residues.

The gene calls are TRBV18 and TRBJ2-7; a possible D gene is TRBD1 (6 bases). V was clipped by 0 bases and J by 6 bases, with 15 bases between them. CDR1 is KGHSH, CDR2 LQKENI, per germline. This CDR3 has 15 residues. CDR3: CASSPPQGSTSEQYF. The CDR3 DNA reads TGTGCCAGCTCACCACCGCAGGGGTCCACCTCCGAGCAGTACTTC.

The V call is TRBV11-2, the J call TRBJ2-2; 8 bases map to TRBD2. Looked up from germline, CDR1 is SGHAT and CDR2 is FQNNGV. The ends lost 5 bases at V and 4 bases at J; junction bases unmatched: 9. The CDR3 length is 16 residues. CDR3 sequence (DNA): TGTGCCAGCAGCCCGCCCAAGCGGGGGCCCACCGGGGAGCTGTTTTTT. It codes for CASSPPKRGPTGELFF.

The chain couples TRBV29-1 to TRBJ2-7, with D tentatively TRBD1 (6 bases). CDR1 and CDR2 (germline): SQVTM, ANQGSEA. Trimming took off 5 bases at V and 5 bases at J, with 16 bases between the two ends. This CDR3 comprises 13 residues. The CDR3 DNA follows: TGCAGCGTTCGTGGGGGCCCTCGAAACGAGCAGTACTTC. Protein: CSVRGGPRNEQYF.

The DNA of the CDR3 is TGTGCCAGCAGCCATAACAGGGAGCAGTACTTC. This encodes CASSHNREQYF. The genes are TRBV13 and TRBJ2-7; TRBD1 might be the D (5 bases). Germline assignment: CDR1 PRHDT and CDR2 FYEKMQ (reference sequence). V lost 5 bases, J lost 7 bases, and 9 bases lay in between. The CDR3 is 11 residues long.

This rearrangement joins TRBV6-5 to TRBJ2-1, with TRBD1 matching 10 bases. V trimming: 4 bases; J trimming: 2 bases; junction bases outside the gene matches: 5. This CDR3 has 16 amino acids. CDR1 and CDR2 from the germline V gene are MNHEY and SVGAGI. CDR3 residues: CASSSGQGGTYNEQFF. Here the CDR3 DNA reads TGTGCCAGCAGTTCAGGACAGGGGGGAACCTACAATGAGCAGTTCTTC.

This chain links TRBV19 with TRBJ2-5; weak D call: TRBD2 (6 bases). Germline V gives CDR1 LNHDA, CDR2 SQIVND (reference sequence). V was trimmed by 3 bases and J by 4 bases, leaving 12 bases between them. This CDR3 has 14 residues. This CDR3 reads CASSIRTTGETQYF. Written as DNA, the CDR3 is TGTGCCAGTAGTATTAGGACTACCGGAGAGACCCAGTACTTC.

V is TRBV29-1 and J is TRBJ2-1, with 7 bases aligning to TRBD1. Germline values: CDR1 SQVTM, CDR2 ANQGSEA. The trim removed 7 bases at V and 4 bases at J, leaving 7 bases unmatched. This CDR3 is 13 amino acids long. The CDR3 nucleotides are TGCAGCGGAGGACAGGTTTTTTACAATGAGCAGTTCTTC. This codes for CSGGQVFYNEQFF.

V usage is TRBV7-8 and J usage is TRBJ2-7; maybe TRBD2 (5 bases). CDR1 is SGHVS and CDR2 is FQNEAQ in the germline V gene. The CDR3 extends over 14 amino acids. V was trimmed by 7 bases and J by 0 bases, leaving 13 bases between them. The CDR3 is CASTLGQSSYEQYF. CDR3 coding DNA: TGTGCCAGCACACTAGGGCAGAGCTCCTACGAGCAGTACTTC.

The chain recombines TRBV30 with TRBJ1-5; D remains ambiguous. This CDR3 region has 14 residues. CDR1 is GTSNPN, CDR2 SVGIG, per germline (reference sequence). V lost 0 bases to trimming and J lost 0 bases, with 6 bases between them. The CDR3 spells CAWSVPVSNQPQHF. The CDR3 coding sequence is TGTGCCTGGAGTGTCCCAGTTAGCAATCAGCCCCAGCATTTT.

V usage is TRBV10-3 and J usage is TRBJ1-2; tentatively, D is TRBD1 (6 bases). Per germline, CDR1 ENHRY and CDR2 SYGVKD. The CDR3 sequence is 15 residues long. The V gene lost 10 bases and the J gene lost 8 bases, with 26 bases spanning the gap. The CDR3, as DNA: TGTGCCACGGGAGAGGGGGGGCGAAGAGCTGAGGGCTACACCTTC. It translates to CATGEGGRRAEGYTF.

The rearrangement uses TRBV27 and TRBJ2-1; 7 nucleotides align to TRBD1. This CDR3 spans 15 amino acids. Per germline, CDR1 MNHEY and CDR2 SMNVEV (reference sequence). The ends lost 6 bases at V and 3 bases at J; junction bases unmatched: 8. For the CDR3, the DNA is TGTGCCAGCAGCACCGGGACAGTCAACTACAATGAGCAGTTCTTC. It encodes CASSTGTVNYNEQFF.

This clone has only a few counts. The chain recombines TRBV6-4 with TRBJ2-2; 8 bases fit TRBD1. Per the germline V gene, CDR1 is MRHNA and CDR2 is SNTAGT. V was pared by 8 bases and J by 5 bases, with 7 bases of the junction left unmatched. This CDR3 comprises 14 residues. The CDR3 DNA sequence: TGTGCCAGCGCCTTACAGGGGGGAACCGGGGAGCTGTTTTTT. Its translation is CASALQGGTGELFF.

This sequence joins TRBV10-3 and TRBJ2-5, with 11 bases fitting TRBD1. CDR3 length: 15 residues. Losses at the gene ends were 2 bases for V and 3 bases for J; bases not matched to a gene: 2. CDR1 is ENHRY, CDR2 SYGVKD, per germline. The CDR3 DNA reads TGTGCCATCAGTGAGCCGGGACAGGGGGAAGAGACCCAGTACTTC. It yields the protein CAISEPGQGEETQYF.

The J gene is TRBJ2-1, the V gene TRBV10-3; D unclear. In germline, CDR1 is ENHRY, CDR2 SYGVKD. The CDR3 totals 13 residues. The V end was cut by 8 bases, the J end by 0 bases, with 8 bases between. As DNA, the CDR3 is TGTGCCATCGAGGATTCCTCCTACAATGAGCAGTTCTTC. This translates into CAIEDSSYNEQFF.

V and J are TRBV5-4 and TRBJ1-1, with D tentatively TRBD1 (5 bases). Germline-derived CDR1 and CDR2 are SGHNT and YYREEE (reference sequence). Trimming took 1 base from V and 0 from J, leaving 7 bases between them. The CDR3 consists of 14 residues. The CDR3 spells CASSLTGLNTEAFF. CDR3 DNA: TGTGCCAGCAGCTTGACAGGACTGAACACTGAAGCTTTCTTT.